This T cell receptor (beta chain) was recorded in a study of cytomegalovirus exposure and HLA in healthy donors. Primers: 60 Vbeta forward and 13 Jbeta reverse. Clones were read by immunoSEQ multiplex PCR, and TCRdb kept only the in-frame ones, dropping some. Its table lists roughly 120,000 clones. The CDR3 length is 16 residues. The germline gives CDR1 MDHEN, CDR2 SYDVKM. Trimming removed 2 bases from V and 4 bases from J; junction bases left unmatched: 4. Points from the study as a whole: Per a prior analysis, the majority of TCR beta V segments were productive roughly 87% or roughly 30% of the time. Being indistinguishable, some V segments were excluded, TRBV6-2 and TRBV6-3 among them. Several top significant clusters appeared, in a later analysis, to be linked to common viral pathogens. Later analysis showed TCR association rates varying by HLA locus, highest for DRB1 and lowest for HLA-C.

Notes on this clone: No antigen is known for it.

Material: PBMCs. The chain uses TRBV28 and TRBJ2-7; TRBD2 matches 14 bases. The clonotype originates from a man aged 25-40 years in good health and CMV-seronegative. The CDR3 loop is CASSLGGLAGEYEQYF. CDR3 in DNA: TGTGCCAGCAGTTTAGGGGGACTAGCGGGAGAGTACGAGCAGTACTTC.